One sample yielded the 6 T cell receptor beta chains listed below, sequenced in a study of CD8+ T cells in alopecia areata. Sequencing used cDNA as its template, made by extracting RNA and reverse transcribing it. Some clones are missing from TCRdb's copy, which holds only in-frame ones; the method was immunoSEQ multiplex PCR. Of under 35,000 clones in the sample, 60% to 85% were seen once. The sample taken for sequencing was NKG2D-low CD8+ T cells sorted from blood. The receptor source for this set is a human donor with alopecia areata.

The chain links TRBV4-2 to TRBJ2-7; perhaps TRBD1 as D (6 bases). CDR1 is LGHNA, CDR2 YNFKEQ, per germline. The CDR3 totals 15 residues. Trimming stripped 0 bases from V and 2 bases from J, with 11 bases between. CDR3 region: CASSQESGQPYEQYF. The CDR3 DNA follows: TGTGCCAGCAGCCAAGAGTCTGGACAGCCCTACGAGCAGTACTTC.

The chain is built from TRBV30 and TRBJ2-5; D perhaps matches TRBD2 (7 bases). The CDR3 length is 13 residues. The V end lost 5 bases, the J end lost 1 base, and 11 bases lay between the germline ends. CDR1 and CDR2 (germline): GTSNPN, SVGIG (reference sequence). The CDR3 nucleotides read TGTGCCTGGGGGGGGGCGGGCCAAGAGACCCAGTACTTC. Its protein product is CAWGGAGQETQYF.

The chain has TRBV4-1 and TRBJ2-7, with D perhaps matching TRBD1 (5 bases). The CDR3 is made up of 16 amino acids. Germline V gene data show CDR1 as MGHRA and CDR2 as YSYEKL. The V and J ends lost 1 base and 2 bases respectively, with 15 bases between them. The CDR3, as DNA: TGCGCCAGCAGCCAAGGAACTCGGCAGGGAACCTACGAGCAGTACTTC. The encoded protein is CASSQGTRQGTYEQYF.

J is TRBJ2-7 and V is TRBV4-3; tentative D call: TRBD1 (5 bases). CDR1 is LGHNA, CDR2 YSLEER, per germline. The CDR3 has 16 amino acids. The V and J ends lost 1 base and 2 bases respectively, with 15 bases between them. CDR3 in DNA: TGCGCCAGCAGCCAAGTCGCATCAGGGCAACCCTACGAGCAGTACTTC. It translates to CASSQVASGQPYEQYF.

The chain employs TRBV4-1 and TRBJ2-5; a possible D gene is TRBD2 (5 bases). Germline CDR1 reads MGHRA; CDR2 reads YSYEKL. V lost 4 bases and J 5 bases, leaving 14 bases between the germline ends. CDR3 size: 14 residues. The CDR3 DNA reads TGCGCCAGCAGCCCAGACGGGGTCGGGGAGACCCAGTACTTC. Its protein is CASSPDGVGETQYF.

The chain uses TRBV27 and TRBJ2-7; no clear D. Per the germline V gene, CDR1 is MNHEY and CDR2 is SMNVEV (reference sequence). This CDR3 has 15 residues. V dropped 0 bases and J dropped 1 base, with 10 bases sitting between them. The CDR3 reads CASSLSATISYEQYF. The DNA of the CDR3 is TGTGCCAGCAGTTTATCGGCTACCATATCCTACGAGCAGTACTTC.